The 9 T cell receptor beta chains below all came from one sample that was sequenced in a study of T-cell reconstitution after alpha-beta-depleted transplantation in children. Unique molecular identifiers were incorporated when the TCRbeta library was constructed. TCRdb re-derived calls from the PCR reads in MiXCR, one entry per CDR3 protein. The sample lists about 200,000 distinct CDR3 sequences, approximately 8.4% occurring once. Sequencing was performed on PBMCs, mostly from graft donor cells, taken 360 days after TCRalphabeta/CD19-depleted stem cell transplant. These receptors all stem from a male patient aged 2-15 years who had a stem cell transplant for acute myeloid leukemia, so the T cells may come from the graft donor.

The gene calls are TRBV5-1 and TRBJ1-1, with 11 bases identical to TRBD1. CDR1 and CDR2 from the germline V gene are SGHRS and YFSETQ. The CDR3 sequence is 15 residues long. J gave up 2 bases and V 4 bases, and 4 bases lay outside the gene matches. DNA of the CDR3: TGCGCCAGCAGCACCAGGACAGGGGGCAACACTGAAGCTTTCTTT. Translated, it gives CASSTRTGGNTEAFF. The full variable domain, its missing parts supplied by reference TRBV5-1 and TRBJ1-1, is KAGVTQTPRYLIKTRGQQVTLSCSPISGHRSVSWYQQTPGQGLQFLFEYFSETQRNKGNFPGRFSGRQFSNSRSEMNVSTLELGDSALYLCASSTRTGGNTEAFFGQGTRLTVV.

This clonotype appeared a few times. This sequence joins TRBV7-6 and TRBJ2-7; tentative D call: TRBD1 (6 bases). V shed 4 bases and J shed 6 bases, with 16 bases lying between them. This CDR3 is 14 amino acids long. Germline V gene data show CDR1 as SGHVS and CDR2 as FNYEAQ. The CDR3 spells CASSSDRLRCEQYV. CDR3 DNA sequence: TGTGCCAGCAGCTCCGACAGGTTGAGATGCGAGCAGTACGTC.

This clonotype was observed a few times. The gene calls are TRBV2 and TRBJ1-2; D unresolved. CDR3 size: 13 residues. Looked up from germline, CDR1 is SNHLY and CDR2 is FYNNEI. V gave up 4 bases and J gave up 4 bases, with 10 bases separating them. The CDR3 is CASSVLSPYGYTF. In DNA form, the CDR3 reads TGTGCCAGCAGTGTTCTAAGCCCCTATGGCTACACCTTC.

This clonotype was seen at least ten times. The V and J genes are TRBV7-2 and TRBJ2-7; 10 nucleotides line up with TRBD1. Trimming cost V 5 bases and J 4 bases; bases outside gene matches: 5. This CDR3 region has 14 residues. The germline CDR1 and CDR2 sequences are SGHTA and FQGNSA. CDR3 in amino acids: CASSLDRGRYEQYF. The CDR3 region has the DNA TGTGCCAGCAGCCTCGACAGGGGGCGATACGAGCAGTACTTC.

The chain links TRBV29-1 to TRBJ2-6; D not certain. The germline CDR1 and CDR2 sequences are SQVTM and ANQGSEA. The CDR3 spans 15 residues. V lost 3 bases and J 4 bases, leaving 13 bases between the germline ends. Here the CDR3 DNA reads TGCAGCGTTGACTTTAGGCCGGCCGGGGCCAACGTCCTGACTTTC. Translation gives CSVDFRPAGANVLTF. Full variable domain (remainder filled in from reference TRBV29-1 and TRBJ2-6): SAVISQKPSRDICQRGTSLTIQCQVDSQVTMMFWYRQQPGQSLTLIATANQGSEATYESGFVIDKFPISRPNLTFSTLTVSNMSPEDSSIYLCSVDFRPAGANVLTFGAGSRLTVL.

The chain couples TRBV12-3 or TRBV12-4 to TRBJ2-5; D is possibly TRBD2 (7 bases). Trimming took 3 bases from V and 2 from J, leaving 16 bases between them. The CDR3 length is 16 residues. The DNA of the CDR3 is TGTGCCAGCAGTTTCCAGGGTAGGGGGGGGCAAGAGACCCAGTACTTC. It codes for CASSFQGRGGQETQYF.

This clonotype was recorded a few times. The chain joins TRBV3-1 to TRBJ2-1; 10 bases align to TRBD1. Germline CDR1 is LGHDT and CDR2 is YNNKEL (reference sequence). The V gene end was trimmed by 4 bases and the J gene end by 6 bases; junction bases not matched to a gene: 6. The CDR3 runs to 15 residues. CDR3 nucleotide sequence: TGTGCCAGCAGCCGACGGGACAGGGGTCCCAATGAGCAGTTCTTC. It codes for CASSRRDRGPNEQFF.

This clonotype was recorded many times. CDR3 in amino acids: CSARLAPLYEQYF. The CDR3 nucleotides are TGCAGTGCAAGACTAGCACCCCTTTACGAGCAGTACTTC. V and J are TRBV20-1 and TRBJ2-7; the match to TRBD2 covers 7 bases. The CDR3 sequence is 13 residues long. From germline, CDR1 is DFQATT and CDR2 SNEGSKA (reference sequence). Trimming cost V 6 bases and J 4 bases; bases outside gene matches: 9.

J is TRBJ1-5 and V is TRBV5-6; maybe TRBD1 (5 bases). Trimming took 3 bases from V and 0 from J, leaving 16 bases between them. The CDR3 runs 17 residues. CDR1 SGHDT and CDR2 YYEEEE come from the germline V gene. The CDR3 region is CASSSRLGGDSNQPQHF. DNA for the CDR3: TGTGCCAGCAGCTCCAGACTGGGAGGGGATAGCAATCAGCCCCAGCATTTT.